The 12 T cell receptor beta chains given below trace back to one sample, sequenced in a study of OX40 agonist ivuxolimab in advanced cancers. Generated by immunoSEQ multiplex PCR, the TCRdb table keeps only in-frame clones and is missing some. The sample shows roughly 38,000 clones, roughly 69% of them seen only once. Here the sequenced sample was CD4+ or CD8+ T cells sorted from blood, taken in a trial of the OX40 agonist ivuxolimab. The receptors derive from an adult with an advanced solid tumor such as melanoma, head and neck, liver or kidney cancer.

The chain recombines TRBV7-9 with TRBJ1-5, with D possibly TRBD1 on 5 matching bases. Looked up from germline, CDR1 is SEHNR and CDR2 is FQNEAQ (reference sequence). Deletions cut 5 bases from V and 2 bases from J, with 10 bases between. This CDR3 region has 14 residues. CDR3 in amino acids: CASSDAQGNQPQHF. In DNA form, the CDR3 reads TGTGCCAGCAGCGACGCACAGGGCAATCAGCCCCAGCATTTT.

The CDR3 reads CASSSNEKLFF. Here the CDR3 DNA reads TGTGCCAGCTCATCAAATGAAAAACTGTTTTTT. The genes are TRBV18 and TRBJ1-4, with D unresolved. Germline V gene lookup returns CDR1 KGHSH and CDR2 LQKENI. The V end lost 5 bases, the J end lost 5 bases, and 3 bases lay between the germline ends. This CDR3 has 11 residues.

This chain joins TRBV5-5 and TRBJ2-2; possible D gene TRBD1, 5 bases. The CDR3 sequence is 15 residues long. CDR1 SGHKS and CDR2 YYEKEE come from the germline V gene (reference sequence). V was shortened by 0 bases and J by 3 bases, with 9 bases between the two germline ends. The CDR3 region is CASSLEGAYTGELFF. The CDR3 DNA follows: TGTGCCAGCAGCTTGGAAGGGGCATACACCGGGGAGCTGTTTTTT.

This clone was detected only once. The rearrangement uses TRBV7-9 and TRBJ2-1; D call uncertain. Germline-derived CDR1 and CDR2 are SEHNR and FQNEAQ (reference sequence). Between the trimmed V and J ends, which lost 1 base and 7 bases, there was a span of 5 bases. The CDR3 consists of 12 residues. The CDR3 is CASSLGANEQFF. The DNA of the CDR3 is TGTGCCAGCAGCTTAGGGGCAAATGAGCAGTTCTTC.

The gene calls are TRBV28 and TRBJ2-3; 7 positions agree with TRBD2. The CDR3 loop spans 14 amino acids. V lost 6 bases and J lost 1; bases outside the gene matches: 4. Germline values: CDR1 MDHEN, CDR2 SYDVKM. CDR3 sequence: CASSRGRGTDTQYF. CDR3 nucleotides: TGTGCCAGCAGCCGGGGGAGGGGCACAGATACGCAGTATTTT.

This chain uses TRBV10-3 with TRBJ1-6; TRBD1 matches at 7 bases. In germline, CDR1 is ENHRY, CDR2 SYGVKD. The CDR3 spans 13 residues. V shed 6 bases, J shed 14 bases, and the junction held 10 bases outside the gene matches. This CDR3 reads CAISEGAAVTLHF. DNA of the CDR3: TGTGCCATCAGCGAGGGGGCTGCCGTCACCCTCCACTTT.

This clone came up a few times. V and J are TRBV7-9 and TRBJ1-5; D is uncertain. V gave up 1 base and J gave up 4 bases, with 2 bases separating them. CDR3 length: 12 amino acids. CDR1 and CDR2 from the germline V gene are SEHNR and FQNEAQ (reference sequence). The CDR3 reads CASSLENQPQHF. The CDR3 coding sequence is TGTGCCAGCAGCTTAGAAAATCAGCCCCAGCATTTT.

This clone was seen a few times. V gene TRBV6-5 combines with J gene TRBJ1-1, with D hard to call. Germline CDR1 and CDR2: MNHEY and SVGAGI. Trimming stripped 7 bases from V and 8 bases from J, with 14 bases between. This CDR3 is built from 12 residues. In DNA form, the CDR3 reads TGTGCCAGCAAAGGCTGGAGAACGGAAGCTTTCTTT. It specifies CASKGWRTEAFF.

The CDR3 nucleotides are TGTGCCAGTAGTATGAGCGGCTCCTACAATGAGCAGTTCTTC. Translated, it gives CASSMSGSYNEQFF. The chain couples TRBV19 to TRBJ2-1, with D possibly being TRBD2 (5 bases). The CDR3 is 14 amino acids. From germline, CDR1 is LNHDA and CDR2 SQIVND (reference sequence). The germline V and J ends were trimmed by 3 bases and 0 bases, with 6 bases remaining between them.

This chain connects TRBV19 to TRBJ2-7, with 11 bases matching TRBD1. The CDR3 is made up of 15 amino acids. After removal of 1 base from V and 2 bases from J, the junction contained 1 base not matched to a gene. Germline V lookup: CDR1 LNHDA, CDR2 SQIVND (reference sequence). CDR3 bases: TGTGCCAGTAGTATAGGGGACAGGGGGACCTACGAGCAGTACTTC. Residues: CASSIGDRGTYEQYF. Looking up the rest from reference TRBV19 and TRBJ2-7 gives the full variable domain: DGGITQSPKYLFRKEGQNVTLSCEQNLNHDAMYWYRQDPGQGLRLIYYSQIVNDFQKGDIAEGYSVSREKKESFPLTVTSAQKNPTAFYLCASSIGDRGTYEQYFGPGTRLTVT.

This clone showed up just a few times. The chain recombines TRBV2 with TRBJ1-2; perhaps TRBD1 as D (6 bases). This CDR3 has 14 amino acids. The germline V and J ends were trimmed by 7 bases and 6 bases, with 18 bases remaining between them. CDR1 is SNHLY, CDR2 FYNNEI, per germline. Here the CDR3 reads CASIREGVGDGYTF. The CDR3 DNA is TGTGCCAGCATCAGGGAGGGGGTAGGTGATGGCTACACCTTC.

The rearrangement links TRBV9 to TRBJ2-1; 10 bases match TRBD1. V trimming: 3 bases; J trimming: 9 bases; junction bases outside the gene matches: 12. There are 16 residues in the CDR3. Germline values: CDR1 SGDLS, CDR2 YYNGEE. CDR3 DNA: TGTGCCAGCAGCGCCGGGACAGGGGCCTTGAGTCGTGAGCAGTTCTTC. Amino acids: CASSAGTGALSREQFF.